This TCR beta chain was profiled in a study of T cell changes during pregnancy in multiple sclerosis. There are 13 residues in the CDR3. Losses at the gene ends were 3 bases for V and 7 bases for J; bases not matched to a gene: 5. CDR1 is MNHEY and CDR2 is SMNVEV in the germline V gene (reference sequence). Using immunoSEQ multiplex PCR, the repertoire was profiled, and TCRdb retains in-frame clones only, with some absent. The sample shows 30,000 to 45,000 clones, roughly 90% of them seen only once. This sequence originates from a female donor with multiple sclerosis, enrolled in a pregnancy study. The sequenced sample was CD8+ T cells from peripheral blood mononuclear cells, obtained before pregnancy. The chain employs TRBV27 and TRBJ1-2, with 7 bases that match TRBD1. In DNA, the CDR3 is TGTGCCAGCAGTTTGTACGAGGGGGCTGGCTACACCTTC. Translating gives CASSLYEGAGYTF.